Below are 28 T cell receptor beta chains sequenced from a single sample in a study of T cell repertoires in cytomegalovirus infection. MiXCR, run by TCRdb on the reads, gives a single entry per CDR3 protein. The sample lists hundreds of thousands of distinct CDR3 sequences, roughly 22% occurring once. The sample was CD8+ T cells from PBMCs. The receptors stem from a human donor in good health (CMV status not recorded). Some clones in this sample may be carry-over from other donors' samples.

J is TRBJ1-3 and V is TRBV28; D is unresolved. This CDR3 has 13 amino acids. Germline-derived CDR1 and CDR2 are MDHEN and SYDVKM. Trimming removed 6 bases from V and 0 bases from J, with 6 bases in between. In DNA form, the CDR3 reads TGTGCCAGCAGGCGTTTCTCTGGAAACACCATATATTTT. It translates to CASRRFSGNTIYF.

The chain combines TRBV24-1 with TRBJ2-1; D unresolved. The CDR3 contains 11 residues. V was clipped by 3 bases and J by 7 bases, with 3 bases between them. Germline V gene data show CDR1 as KGHDR and CDR2 as SFDVKD. The CDR3 protein is CATSDGNEQFF. In DNA, the CDR3 is TGTGCCACCAGTGATGGGAATGAGCAGTTCTTC.

This clonotype was observed a handful of times. J is TRBJ2-7 and V is TRBV7-9; tentative D call: TRBD1 (7 bases). Germline V gene data show CDR1 as SEHNR and CDR2 as FQNEAQ (reference sequence). Trimming pared 5 bases from V and 2 bases from J, leaving 13 bases between. The CDR3 totals 14 residues. The CDR3 loop is CASSRGTDPYEQYF. The DNA of the CDR3 is TGTGCCAGCAGCCGCGGGACAGATCCCTACGAGCAGTACTTC.

The J gene is TRBJ1-3, the V gene TRBV13; D is undetermined. The ends were cut back, 5 bases at V and 1 base at J, with 3 bases in the middle. The germline V gene has CDR1 PRHDT and CDR2 FYEKMQ (reference sequence). This CDR3 contains 12 residues. The CDR3 sequence: CASSVSGNTIYF. The CDR3 DNA reads as TGTGCCAGCAGCGTTTCTGGAAACACCATATATTTT.

This clonotype was seen a few times. The chain uses TRBV9 and TRBJ2-3; 11 bases fit TRBD2. CDR3 size: 13 residues. Trimming cost V 3 bases and J 6 bases; bases outside gene matches: 0. Germline V gives CDR1 SGDLS, CDR2 YYNGEE. The CDR3: CASSGTSGDTQYF. CDR3 in DNA: TGTGCCAGCAGCGGGACTAGCGGGGATACGCAGTATTTT.

This clonotype was seen at least ten times. The V gene is TRBV7-9, the J gene TRBJ2-7; TRBD2 is a possible D gene (6 bases). CDR1 is SEHNR and CDR2 is FQNEAQ in the germline V gene (reference sequence). The CDR3 is made up of 14 amino acids. V gave up 0 bases and J gave up 5 bases, with 11 bases separating them. The CDR3 bases are TGTGCCAGCAGCTTAGCTACACCGGGGGACGAGCAGTACTTC. Translated: CASSLATPGDEQYF.

The rearrangement links TRBV10-3 to TRBJ1-5; D possibly corresponds to TRBD1 (6 bases). Germline V CDR1 and CDR2: ENHRY, SYGVKD. CDR3 size: 14 residues. Trimming took off 6 bases at V and 4 bases at J, with 13 bases between the two ends. The CDR3: CAIRDTGNNQPQHF. DNA of the CDR3: TGTGCCATCAGAGATACAGGGAATAATCAGCCCCAGCATTTT.

This clonotype was observed a single time. This chain links TRBV4-2 with TRBJ2-1; D possibly corresponds to TRBD1 (5 bases). From germline, CDR1 is LGHNA and CDR2 YNFKEQ. The CDR3 is 11 residues long. V lost 4 bases to trimming and J lost 14 bases, with 12 bases between them. This CDR3 is CASSRGPLKFF. The CDR3 DNA follows: TGTGCCAGCAGCCGGGGCCCTTTAAAGTTCTTC.

This chain joins TRBV6-2 or TRBV6-3 and TRBJ1-2; 10 bases are a match to TRBD1. The CDR3 contains 15 residues. From germline, CDR1 is MNHEY and CDR2 SVGEGT. V shed 6 bases and J 3 bases; nucleotides not matched to a gene: 7. The CDR3: CASRTGTGDHYGYTF. The CDR3 DNA reads as TGTGCCAGCAGAACCGGGACAGGGGACCACTATGGCTACACCTTC.

V gene TRBV12-3 or TRBV12-4 combines with J gene TRBJ2-1, with TRBD2 matching over 11 bases. The ends lost 5 bases at V and 4 bases at J; junction bases unmatched: 4. This CDR3 spans 15 amino acids. DNA for the CDR3: TGTGCCAGCAGTGGTAGCGGGGGGGTTTACAATGAGCAGTTCTTC. It is translated as CASSGSGGVYNEQFF.

The chain uses TRBV11-2 and TRBJ1-2; 7 bases map to TRBD1. V was pared by 5 bases and J by 4 bases, with 4 bases of the junction left unmatched. Germline V gene data show CDR1 as SGHAT and CDR2 as FQNNGV. This CDR3 region has 13 residues. The CDR3 DNA follows: TGTGCCAGCAGCGGACAGGTGGTCTATGGCTACACCTTC. Encoded protein: CASSGQVVYGYTF.

The gene calls are TRBV25-1 and TRBJ2-1; TRBD2 might be the D (5 bases). V dropped 4 bases and J dropped 4 bases, with 11 bases sitting between them. Germline assignment: CDR1 MGHDK and CDR2 SYGVNS. The CDR3 covers 14 residues. The CDR3 nucleotides are TGTGCCAGCAGTGTGGCGGAGGAATACAATGAGCAGTTCTTC. As protein: CASSVAEEYNEQFF.

The table lists this clonotype with a few counts. This chain links TRBV5-6 with TRBJ2-5, with 9 bases identical to TRBD2. Germline CDR1 and CDR2: SGHDT and YYEEEE. This CDR3 has 18 amino acids. V shed 4 bases, J shed 5 bases, and the junction held 18 bases outside the gene matches. The CDR3 DNA reads TGTGCCAGCAGCCCGGCGCGGCTAGCGGGGCTTGGTGGGGAGACCCAGTACTTC. Protein sequence: CASSPARLAGLGGETQYF.

This clonotype has a count of ten or more. V and J are TRBV4-1 and TRBJ2-7, with D perhaps assigned TRBD1 or TRBD2 (5 bases each). The CDR3 totals 15 residues. The V gene lost 2 bases and the J gene lost 1 base, with 12 bases spanning the gap. The germline V gene encodes CDR1 MGHRA and CDR2 YSYEKL. The CDR3 DNA sequence: TGCGCCAGCAGCCAAAGGGACGGAGCTTCCTACGAGCAGTACTTC. Encoded protein: CASSQRDGASYEQYF.

The V and J genes are TRBV7-4 and TRBJ2-7, with 13 bases identical to TRBD2. The V gene's germline CDR1 is SGHVT and CDR2 SQSDAQ. Unmatched junction bases numbered 3, after V lost 7 bases and J lost 6 bases. The CDR3 has 13 amino acids. The CDR3 coding sequence is TGTGCCAGCACCGGGACTAGCGGGGCCGAGCAGTACTTC. Amino acid sequence: CASTGTSGAEQYF.

This sequence joins TRBV14 and TRBJ2-1; 9 nucleotides line up with TRBD1. Germline V gene data show CDR1 as SGHDN and CDR2 as FVKESK. This CDR3 has 17 amino acids. V gave up 4 bases and J gave up 6 bases; unmatched junction bases: 13. In DNA form, the CDR3 reads TGTGCCAGCAGCCCACCGGGCGGGACAGGGTCTATCAATGAGCAGTTCTTC. Translated, it gives CASSPPGGTGSINEQFF.

The chain is built from TRBV2 and TRBJ2-1, with D possibly TRBD2 on 6 matching bases. The CDR3 has 15 amino acids. Trimming took 8 bases from V and 0 from J, leaving 14 bases between them. CDR1 is SNHLY, CDR2 FYNNEI, per germline. The CDR3 DNA is TGTGCCAGCCCCGGGGACTCAAGCTCCTACAATGAGCAGTTCTTC. As protein: CASPGDSSSYNEQFF.

This clonotype occurred a few times. The chain is built from TRBV7-2 and TRBJ1-2; D possibly corresponds to TRBD1 (5 bases). Germline V CDR1 and CDR2: SGHTA, FQGNSA. The CDR3 is 14 amino acids. Between the trimmed V and J ends, which lost 4 bases and 3 bases, there was a span of 12 bases. The CDR3 nucleotides read TGTGCCAGCAGCTATGACAGAGGACACTATGGCTACACCTTC. The encoded protein is CASSYDRGHYGYTF.

This clonotype appeared many times. The chain combines TRBV28 with TRBJ1-2; no clear D. This CDR3 contains 11 residues. Trimming shortened V by 8 bases and J by 2 bases, and 6 bases separated the two germline ends. Per germline, CDR1 MDHEN and CDR2 SYDVKM. CDR3 DNA sequence: TGTGCCAGCGTGGGCAACTATGGCTACACCTTC. Translating gives CASVGNYGYTF.

V usage is TRBV7-9 and J usage is TRBJ1-1, with 8 bases aligning to TRBD1. This CDR3 region has 15 residues. V shed 5 bases, J shed 3 bases, and the junction held 8 bases outside the gene matches. CDR1 and CDR2 (germline): SEHNR, FQNEAQ (reference sequence). Here the CDR3 DNA reads TGTGCCAGCAGCCCGGTGACAGGGGTTGACACTGAAGCTTTCTTT. It specifies CASSPVTGVDTEAFF.

The chain joins TRBV6-6 to TRBJ2-5; D unresolved. V lost 5 bases and J 5 bases, leaving 12 bases between the germline ends. The CDR3 contains 13 residues. The germline CDR1 and CDR2 sequences are MNHNY and SVGAGI (reference sequence). The CDR3 nucleotides are TGTGCCAGCAGTCGAAATGGGTGGGAGACCCAGTACTTC. Its protein is CASSRNGWETQYF.

This clonotype was observed at least ten times. CDR3 nucleotide sequence: TGCAGCGTTGACTTCAACACCGGGGAGCTGTTTTTT. The encoded protein is CSVDFNTGELFF. The chain combines TRBV29-1 with TRBJ2-2; D unclear. The CDR3 is 12 residues long. CDR1 and CDR2 from the germline V gene are SQVTM and ANQGSEA. V shed 3 bases and J shed 2 bases, with 4 bases lying between them.

This clonotype was detected ten times or more. The V gene is TRBV19, the J gene TRBJ2-5; TRBD2 might be the D (5 bases). With 3 bases removed from V and 4 bases from J, the gap between germline ends came to 15 bases. CDR3 length: 15 residues. CDR1 is LNHDA, CDR2 SQIVND, per germline (reference sequence). The CDR3 bases are TGTGCCAGTAGTATTGGTGAGCGGCTGGGAGAGACCCAGTACTTC. The encoded protein is CASSIGERLGETQYF.

This chain links TRBV19 with TRBJ2-2, with D unclear. V lost 4 bases and J 4 bases, leaving 22 bases between the germline ends. There are 18 residues in the CDR3. Per germline, CDR1 LNHDA and CDR2 SQIVND (reference sequence). Here the CDR3 DNA reads TGTGCCAGTAGTACCCTGTCTCAGTTCCTCCCCGGCACCGGGGAGCTGTTTTTT. Translating gives CASSTLSQFLPGTGELFF.

The chain has TRBV29-1 and TRBJ1-2; tentatively, D is TRBD1 (5 bases). This CDR3 comprises 13 residues. Trimming stripped 3 bases from V and 5 bases from J, with 13 bases between. Per the germline V gene, CDR1 is SQVTM and CDR2 is ANQGSEA. CDR3 protein: CSVDPLGGYGYTF. CDR3 DNA sequence: TGCAGCGTTGACCCCTTGGGGGGTTATGGCTACACCTTC. Full variable domain (missing parts from reference TRBV29-1 and TRBJ1-2): SAVISQKPSRDICQRGTSLTIQCQVDSQVTMMFWYRQQPGQSLTLIATANQGSEATYESGFVIDKFPISRPNLTFSTLTVSNMSPEDSSIYLCSVDPLGGYGYTFGSGTRLTVV.

The CDR3: CASRSGWEETQYF. The CDR3 DNA sequence: TGTGCCAGTAGGTCAGGGTGGGAAGAGACCCAGTACTTC. V and J are TRBV19 and TRBJ2-5; a weak D match, TRBD1 (5 bases). This CDR3 contains 13 residues. The V gene lost 6 bases and the J gene lost 3 bases, with 11 bases spanning the gap. Germline CDR1 reads LNHDA; CDR2 reads SQIVND (reference sequence). Complete variable domain (other parts from reference TRBV19 and TRBJ2-5): DGGITQSPKYLFRKEGQNVTLSCEQNLNHDAMYWYRQDPGQGLRLIYYSQIVNDFQKGDIAEGYSVSREKKESFPLTVTSAQKNPTAFYLCASRSGWEETQYFGPGTRLLVL.

A few counts support this clonotype. This rearrangement joins TRBV19 to TRBJ2-1, with 12 bases fitting TRBD2. The CDR3 consists of 15 residues. Germline V gene data show CDR1 as LNHDA and CDR2 as SQIVND (reference sequence). The ends lost 5 bases at V and 8 bases at J; junction bases unmatched: 7. CDR3 amino acids: CASSSSSGGAHEQFF. The CDR3 nucleotides read TGTGCCAGTAGTTCGTCTAGCGGGGGGGCCCATGAGCAGTTCTTC. The full variable domain, in which reference TRBV19 and TRBJ2-1 provide the parts outside the CDR3, is DGGITQSPKYLFRKEGQNVTLSCEQNLNHDAMYWYRQDPGQGLRLIYYSQIVNDFQKGDIAEGYSVSREKKESFPLTVTSAQKNPTAFYLCASSSSSGGAHEQFFGPGTRLTVL.

The chain combines TRBV28 with TRBJ2-1; TRBD2 matches 14 bases. CDR1 MDHEN and CDR2 SYDVKM come from the germline V gene. The CDR3 loop spans 15 amino acids. J lost 7 bases, V lost 6 bases, and 5 bases had no gene match. CDR3 nucleotide sequence: TGTGCCAGCAGAACCGGGACTAGCGGGGGAAATGAGCAGTTCTTC. Translated: CASRTGTSGGNEQFF.